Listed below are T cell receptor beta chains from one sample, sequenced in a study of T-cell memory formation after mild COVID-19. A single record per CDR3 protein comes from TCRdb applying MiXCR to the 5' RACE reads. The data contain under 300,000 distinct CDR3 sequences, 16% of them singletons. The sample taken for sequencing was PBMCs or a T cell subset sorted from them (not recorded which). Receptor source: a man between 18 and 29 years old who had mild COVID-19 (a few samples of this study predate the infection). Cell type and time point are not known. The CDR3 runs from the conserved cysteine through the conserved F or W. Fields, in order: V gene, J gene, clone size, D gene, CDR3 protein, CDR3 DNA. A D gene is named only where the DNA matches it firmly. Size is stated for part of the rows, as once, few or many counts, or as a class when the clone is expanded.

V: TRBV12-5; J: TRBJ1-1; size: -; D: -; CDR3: CASGPTGGWVDTEAFF; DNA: TGTGCTAGTGGACCCACCGGGGGATGGGTTGACACTGAAGCTTTCTTT
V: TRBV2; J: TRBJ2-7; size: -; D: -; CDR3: CASSLISYEQYF; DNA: TGTGCCAGCAGCTTAATTTCCTACGAGCAGTACTTC
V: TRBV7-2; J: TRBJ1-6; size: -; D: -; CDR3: CASSSPGSENYNSPLHF; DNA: TGTGCCAGCAGCTCCCCAGGGTCTGAGAACTATAATTCACCCCTCCACTTT
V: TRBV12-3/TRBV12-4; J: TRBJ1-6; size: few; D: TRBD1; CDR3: CASSGPGQNSPLHF; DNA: TGTGCCAGCAGTGGGCCGGGACAGAATTCACCCCTCCACTTT
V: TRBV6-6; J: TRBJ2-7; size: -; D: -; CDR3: CAAMRTGSYEQYF; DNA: TGTGCCGCCATGAGGACCGGCTCCTACGAGCAGTACTTC
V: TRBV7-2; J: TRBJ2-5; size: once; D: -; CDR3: CASSFTKRETQYF; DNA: TGTGCCAGCAGCTTTACGAAAAGAGAGACCCAGTACTTC
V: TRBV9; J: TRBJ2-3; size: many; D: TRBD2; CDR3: CASSPGTSGGPTDTQYF; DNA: TGTGCCAGCAGCCCCGGGACTAGCGGGGGGCCCACAGATACGCAGTATTTT
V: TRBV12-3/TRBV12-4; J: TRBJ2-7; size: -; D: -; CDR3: CASSWGLFVEQYF; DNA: TGTGCCAGCAGTTGGGGACTGTTTGTCGAGCAGTACTTC
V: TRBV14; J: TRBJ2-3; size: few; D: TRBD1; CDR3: CASSQQTGVGTQYF; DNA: TGTGCCAGCAGCCAACAGACAGGGGTAGGCACGCAGTATTTT
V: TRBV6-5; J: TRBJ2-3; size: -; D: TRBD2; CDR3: CASSSLKGTSGGGYTQYF; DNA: TGTGCCAGCAGTTCGCTAAAAGGGACTAGCGGGGGTGGATATACGCAGTATTTT
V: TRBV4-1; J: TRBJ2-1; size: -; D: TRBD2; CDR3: CASSQSAGMGEQFF; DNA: TGCGCCAGCAGCCAGTCAGCGGGGATGGGAGAGCAGTTCTTC
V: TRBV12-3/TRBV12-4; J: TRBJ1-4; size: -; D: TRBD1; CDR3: CASRGIGTGGLNEKLFF; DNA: TGTGCCAGCAGGGGAATCGGGACAGGGGGCCTGAATGAAAAACTGTTTTTT
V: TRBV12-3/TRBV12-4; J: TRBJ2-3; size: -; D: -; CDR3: CASSPVLQGTDTQYF; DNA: TGTGCCAGCAGTCCCGTTCTTCAGGGTACAGATACGCAGTATTTT
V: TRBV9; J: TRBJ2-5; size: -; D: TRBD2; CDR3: CASSAGTSKETQYF; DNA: TGTGCCAGCAGCGCGGGGACTAGCAAAGAGACCCAGTACTTC
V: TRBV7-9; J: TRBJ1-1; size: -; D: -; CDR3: CASSFVGTEAFF; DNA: TGTGCCAGCAGCTTTGTGGGGACTGAAGCTTTCTTT
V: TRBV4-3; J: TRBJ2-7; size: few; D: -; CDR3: CASSQEGGPTYEQYF; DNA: TGCGCCAGCAGCCAAGAGGGCGGACCGACCTACGAGCAGTACTTC
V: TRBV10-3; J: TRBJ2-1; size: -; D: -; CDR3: CAISEKGEQFF; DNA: TGTGCCATCAGTGAGAAAGGTGAGCAGTTCTTC
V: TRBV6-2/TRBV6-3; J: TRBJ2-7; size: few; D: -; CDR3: CASSPRGPRYEQYF; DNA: TGTGCCAGCAGTCCCCGCGGTCCCCGTTACGAGCAGTACTTC
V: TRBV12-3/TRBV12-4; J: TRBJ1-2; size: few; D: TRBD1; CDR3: CASTATGGLTYGYTF; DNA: TGTGCCAGCACCGCGACAGGGGGCCTCACCTATGGCTACACCTTC
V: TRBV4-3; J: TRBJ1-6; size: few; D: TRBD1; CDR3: CASSQESQGNNSPLHF; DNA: TGCGCCAGCAGCCAAGAGTCACAGGGGAATAATTCACCCCTCCACTTT
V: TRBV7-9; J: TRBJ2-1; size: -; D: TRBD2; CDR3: CASSLPGLAGGYEQFF; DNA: TGTGCCAGCAGCTTACCGGGACTAGCGGGGGGCTATGAGCAGTTCTTC
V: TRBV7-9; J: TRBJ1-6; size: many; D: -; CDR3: CASSLGEGYSPLHF; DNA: TGTGCCAGCAGCTTAGGGGAAGGTTATTCACCCCTCCACTTT
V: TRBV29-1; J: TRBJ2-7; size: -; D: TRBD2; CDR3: CSVGVAGRNEQYF; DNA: TGCAGCGTTGGGGTAGCGGGGAGGAACGAGCAGTACTTC
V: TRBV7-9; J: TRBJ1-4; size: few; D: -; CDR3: CASSYQRSGTENEKLFF; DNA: TGTGCCAGCAGCTACCAGAGATCCGGGACGGAAAATGAAAAACTGTTTTTT
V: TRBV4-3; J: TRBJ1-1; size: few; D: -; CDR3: CASSSNRAEAFF; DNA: TGCGCCAGCAGCAGTAACCGGGCTGAAGCTTTCTTT
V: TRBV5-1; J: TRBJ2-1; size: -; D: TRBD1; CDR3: CASSPGTGKNNEQFF; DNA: TGCGCCAGCAGCCCCGGGACAGGAAAGAACAATGAGCAGTTCTTC
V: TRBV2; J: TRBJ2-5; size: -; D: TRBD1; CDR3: CASSGGTGQETQYF; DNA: TGTGCCAGCAGCGGGGGGACAGGGCAAGAGACCCAGTACTTC